A selection of T cell receptor beta chains follows, all from one sample in a study of cytomegalovirus exposure and HLA in healthy donors. The protocol was immunoSEQ multiplex PCR, while the TCRdb copy is restricted to in-frame clones and leaves out a portion. The sample shows around 140,000 clones, 70% to 90% of them seen only once. The sample comprised PBMCs. The receptors were sampled from a man aged 50-60 years in good health and CMV-seronegative. The CDR3 runs from the conserved cysteine through the conserved F or W. D genes are given only for firm matches. Expanded clones are given a class, and other clones once, few, many or no size at all.

TRBD1	NA	TRBV10-3	TRBJ1-2	TGTGCCATCAGTGCCGGGACAGGGGGCAACTATGGCTACACCTTC	CAISAGTGGNYGYTF
NA	NA	TRBV2	TRBJ1-3	TGTGCCAGCAAAGAGGCAGGGGCTGGAAACACCATATATTTT	CASKEAGAGNTIYF
TRBD1	once	TRBV6-1	TRBJ2-4	TGTGCCAGCAGAGGGACAGGAGAAACCAAAAACATTCAGTACTTC	CASRGTGETKNIQYF
TRBD2	NA	TRBV5-1	TRBJ2-2	TGCGCCAGCAGCTTTCTAGCGGGGGGCGGCACCGGGGAGCTGTTTTTT	CASSFLAGGGTGELFF
NA	NA	TRBV7-6	TRBJ2-3	TGTGCCAGCAGCTTGAGGCCCTCCGAGGTGGATACGCAGTATTTT	CASSLRPSEVDTQYF
NA	NA	TRBV25-1	TRBJ1-1	TGTGCCAGCAGTGAATCGGGGGGCTATGAAGCTTTCTTT	CASSESGGYEAFF
NA	NA	TRBV2	TRBJ2-7	TGTGCCAGCAGTGAAAGGAGGGGTCCCTACGAGCAGTACTTC	CASSERRGPYEQYF
NA	NA	TRBV12-5	TRBJ2-5	TGTGCTAGTGGTTTGGGCGAACTAGCCTCCGTAGAGACCCAGTACTTC	CASGLGELASVETQYF
TRBD1	NA	TRBV5-5	TRBJ1-2	TGTGCCAGCAGCAGGGGACAGGGGGCCCGAGGGAACTATGGCTACACCTTC	CASSRGQGARGNYGYTF
TRBD1	NA	TRBV6-1	TRBJ2-5	TGTGCCAGCATGCCGGGACAGGGCGTTGTGGAGACCCAGTACTTC	CASMPGQGVVETQYF
TRBD2	NA	TRBV7-8	TRBJ2-7	TGTGCCAGCAGCTTAGCGTCTAGCGGGACTTCCCAGTACTTC	CASSLASSGTSQYF
NA	few	TRBV9	TRBJ2-3	TGTGCCAGCAGCGTAGATCCCGGGGTCGATACGCAGTATTTT	CASSVDPGVDTQYF
NA	few	TRBV6-1	TRBJ1-5	TGTGCCAGCAGGAGGCAGAGTAGCAATCAGCCCCAGCATTTT	CASRRQSSNQPQHF
TRBD2	few	TRBV10-2	TRBJ2-1	TGCGCCAGCAGAACCGGGACTAACCCGGAGCAGTTCTTC	CASRTGTNPEQFF
NA	NA	TRBV7-2	TRBJ1-2	TGTGCCAGCAGCTCCTTCCCTTATGGCTACACCTTC	CASSSFPYGYTF
TRBD2	NA	TRBV5-1	TRBJ2-3	TGCGCCAGCAGCCCAAGCGGGAGGGTCACAGATACGCAGTATTTT	CASSPSGRVTDTQYF
TRBD1	few	TRBV27	TRBJ2-1	TGTGCCAGCAGTCCATGGACAGGGTCGGTCAATGAGCAGTTCTTC	CASSPWTGSVNEQFF
NA	NA	TRBV7-9	TRBJ2-5	TGTGCCAGCACCTACGCCCCGCGGAGAGTCGAGACCCAGTACTTC	CASTYAPRRVETQYF
NA	once	TRBV2	TRBJ1-5	TGTGCCAGCGGCGGAGTCAATCAGCCCCAGCATTTT	CASGGVNQPQHF
NA	NA	TRBV30	TRBJ1-3	TGTGCCTGGAGTAGAACTGACTTCTCTGGAAACACCATATATTTT	CAWSRTDFSGNTIYF
NA	NA	TRBV29-1	TRBJ2-5	TGCAGCGTTGGGGCGGAGGTGGAGCAGTACTTC	CSVGAEVEQYF
NA	few	TRBV30	TRBJ1-2	TGTGCCTGGAGTACCCTTGGACACCTAATCGGCTATGGCTACACCTTC	CAWSTLGHLIGYGYTF
TRBD1	few	TRBV15	TRBJ1-5	TGTGCCACCAGCAGGGGGGACAGGTCCGATCAGCCCCAGCATTTT	CATSRGDRSDQPQHF
NA	once	TRBV7-3	TRBJ2-2	TGTGCCAGCAGCCCAGGCAACACCGGGGAGCTGTTTTTT	CASSPGNTGELFF
NA	NA	TRBV7-8	TRBJ2-5	TGTGCCAGCAGCCCCCGGGGGGCAACCCAGTACTTC	CASSPRGATQYF
NA	few	TRBV18	TRBJ1-4	TGTGCCCGAAACAGAAATGAAAAACTGTTTTTT	CARNRNEKLFF
NA	NA	TRBV18	TRBJ2-3	TGTGCCAGCTCACCATTGGAGGGGGCGAAAGATACGCAGTATTTT	CASSPLEGAKDTQYF
NA	NA	TRBV19	TRBJ2-2	TGTGCCAGTAGTTCCCAGTGGCGGGTGAACACCGGGGAGCTGTTTTTT	CASSSQWRVNTGELFF
NA	NA	TRBV5-6	TRBJ1-6	TGTGCCAGCAGCCCAACAGGGTATAATTCACCCCTCCACTTT	CASSPTGYNSPLHF
TRBD1	once	TRBV7-6	TRBJ2-7	TGTGCCAGCAGCCCCAAGGGGACAGGAACTATCGAGCAGTACTTC	CASSPKGTGTIEQYF
NA	NA	TRBV6-6	TRBJ2-5	TGTGCCAGCAGTTACGGCCTTCTCCAAGAGACCCAGTACTTC	CASSYGLLQETQYF
NA	NA	TRBV5-4	TRBJ2-7	TGTGCCAGCAGCCCGGACCAGGAGGACCACGAGCAGTACTTC	CASSPDQEDHEQYF
TRBD1	NA	TRBV7-9	TRBJ1-4	TGTGCCAGCAGCTTAGTGGTGGAGCAGGGGGCGCCCACTAATGAAAAACTGTTTTTT	CASSLVVEQGAPTNEKLFF
TRBD2	NA	TRBV27	TRBJ2-7	TGTGCCAGCAGTTCACCTAGCGGGAGTGTCTACGAGCAGTACTTC	CASSSPSGSVYEQYF
NA	NA	TRBV5-1	TRBJ1-1	TGCGCCAGCAGCCCGCAACAGAACACTGAAGCTTTCTTT	CASSPQQNTEAFF
TRBD1	NA	TRBV11-2	TRBJ1-2	TGTGCCAGCAGCTTACGGACAGGATGGAACTATGGCTACACCTTC	CASSLRTGWNYGYTF
TRBD1	NA	TRBV29-1	TRBJ1-1	TGCAGCGTGGGGGACAGGGTAGCTGAAGCTTTCTTT	CSVGDRVAEAFF
NA	NA	TRBV21-1	TRBJ2-7	TGTGCCAGCAACACGCGGACCGGACATAGGACCTACGAGCAGTACTTC	CASNTRTGHRTYEQYF
NA	once	TRBV28	TRBJ1-1	TGTGCCAGCACAGACAGGAACACTGAAGCTTTCTTT	CASTDRNTEAFF
TRBD1	NA	TRBV18	TRBJ1-1	TGTGCCAGCTCAGCTACCGGGACAGGGGGCGCCGGGGCTGAAGCTTTCTTT	CASSATGTGGAGAEAFF
NA	NA	TRBV15	TRBJ2-7	TGTGCCACCAGCAGAGATTCGGCAGGGAGGACCTACGAGCAGTACTTC	CATSRDSAGRTYEQYF
NA	NA	TRBV19	TRBJ1-5	TGTGCCAGTAGTTTACCCCCTTCGGGCAATCAGCCCCAGCATTTT	CASSLPPSGNQPQHF
NA	NA	TRBV10-1	TRBJ2-1	TGCGCCAGCAACTGGACAACTGATCCCGAGCAGTTCTTC	CASNWTTDPEQFF
NA	NA	TRBV5-6	TRBJ2-7	TGTGCCAGCAGCTCGGGGGTCCATTACGAGCAGTACTTC	CASSSGVHYEQYF
TRBD2	few	TRBV10-3	TRBJ2-3	TGTGCCATCAGGGGAAGACTAGCGGGAAGCACAGATACGCAGTATTTT	CAIRGRLAGSTDTQYF
TRBD2	NA	TRBV5-1	TRBJ2-1	TGCGCCAGCAGGGCCGGGACTAGCGGGACGTACAATGAGCAGTTCTTC	CASRAGTSGTYNEQFF
NA	NA	TRBV5-4	TRBJ1-2	TGTGCCAGCAGGGCAGGGGCTAACTATGGCTACACCTTC	CASRAGANYGYTF
TRBD2	NA	TRBV13	TRBJ2-7	TGTGCCAGCAGTACGGGACTAGCGGACTACGAGCAGTACTTC	CASSTGLADYEQYF
TRBD2	NA	TRBV7-2	TRBJ2-3	TGTGCCAGCAGCTTAGTTCGCCTAGCGGGGGGGGCAGATACGCAGTATTTT	CASSLVRLAGGADTQYF
TRBD2	NA	TRBV5-5	TRBJ2-1	TGTGCCAGCAGCTTGAGCCTAGCGGGAGGATTGAGCAATGAGCAGTTCTTC	CASSLSLAGGLSNEQFF
TRBD2	few	TRBV4-2	TRBJ2-7	TGTGCCAGCAGCCAAGAGCTAGCGGGGGACGAGCAGTACTTC	CASSQELAGDEQYF
TRBD2	NA	TRBV4-1	TRBJ2-3	TGCGCCAGCTGTCGTCTAGCGGGAGGAGGAGATACGCAGTATTTT	CASCRLAGGGDTQYF